These 15 T cell receptor beta chains originate from one sample sequenced in a study of T cell responses to AZD1222 COVID-19 vaccine. TCRdb's copy holds only in-frame clones and misses some; the assay was immunoSEQ multiplex PCR. The table lists 150,000 to 200,000 clones, roughly 92% of them singletons. Sequencing was performed on peripheral blood, taken 28 days after the second AZD1222 dose. These TCRs come from an adult who received the AZD1222 COVID-19 vaccine.

This chain connects TRBV25-1 to TRBJ1-1; D is perhaps TRBD1 (6 bases). This CDR3 is built from 14 residues. V lost 3 bases, J lost 0 bases, and 8 bases lay in between. The germline gives CDR1 MGHDK, CDR2 SYGVNS. This CDR3 is CASSDQGMNTEAFF. In DNA form, the CDR3 reads TGTGCCAGCAGTGATCAGGGGATGAACACTGAAGCTTTCTTT.

This rearrangement joins TRBV30 to TRBJ1-4; D is unclear. The germline gives CDR1 GTSNPN, CDR2 SVGIG (reference sequence). This CDR3 spans 17 amino acids. V was cut by 0 bases and J by 0 bases, with 14 bases left in between. In nucleotides, the CDR3 is TGTGCCTGGAGTGTTCGGCAGAGTCTTGCAACTAATGAAAAACTGTTTTTT. It is translated as CAWSVRQSLATNEKLFF.

The chain couples TRBV5-6 to TRBJ1-6, with D unclear. The CDR3 consists of 15 residues. V was trimmed by 0 bases and J by 0 bases, leaving 4 bases between them. CDR1 SGHDT and CDR2 YYEEEE come from the germline V gene. DNA of the CDR3: TGTGCCAGCAGCTTGGGCAGCTCCTATAATTCACCCCTCCACTTT. As protein: CASSLGSSYNSPLHF.

The chain uses TRBV6-5 and TRBJ1-4, with D possibly TRBD1 on 6 matching bases. The CDR3 extends over 14 amino acids. The germline gives CDR1 MNHEY, CDR2 SVGAGI. The V end was cut by 5 bases, the J end by 7 bases, with 14 bases between. The CDR3 region is CASSHRAEGEKLFF. The DNA for the CDR3 is TGTGCCAGCAGTCACAGGGCTGAAGGTGAAAAACTGTTTTTT.

This chain uses TRBV5-1 with TRBJ2-2; D not resolved. Germline CDR1 and CDR2: SGHRS and YFSETQ. The CDR3 has 14 residues. Between the trimmed V and J ends, which lost 4 bases and 5 bases, there was a span of 12 bases. This CDR3 is CASSPPTYTGELFF. DNA for the CDR3: TGCGCCAGCAGCCCCCCGACATATACCGGGGAGCTGTTTTTT.

V usage is TRBV6-5 and J usage is TRBJ1-4, with D unclear. V was trimmed by 6 bases and J by 0 bases, leaving 5 bases between them. There are 13 residues in the CDR3. The germline V gene encodes CDR1 MNHEY and CDR2 SVGAGI. CDR3 in DNA: TGTGCCAGCAGCCGCACAACTAATGAAAAACTGTTTTTT. It encodes CASSRTTNEKLFF.

The chain carries TRBV6-5 and TRBJ2-1; 10 bases align to TRBD2. The ends lost 0 bases at V and 8 bases at J; junction bases unmatched: 1. Germline V gives CDR1 MNHEY, CDR2 SVGAGI. The CDR3 is made up of 14 amino acids. The CDR3 region has the DNA TGTGCCAGCAGTTACTCAGGGACTAGCGATGAGCAGTTCTTC. It codes for CASSYSGTSDEQFF.

V is TRBV12-3 or TRBV12-4 and J is TRBJ1-1; TRBD1 might be the D (6 bases). This CDR3 is built from 13 residues. V was trimmed by 3 bases and J by 9 bases, leaving 14 bases between them. The CDR3, as DNA: TGTGCCAGCAGTTTCCGGGCAGGGGAGAAAGCTTTCTTT. It translates to CASSFRAGEKAFF.

V is TRBV11-1 and J is TRBJ1-1; TRBD1 matches 8 bases. Per the germline V gene, CDR1 is SGHAT and CDR2 is FQDESV (reference sequence). There are 12 residues in the CDR3. J was trimmed by 9 bases and V by 4 bases; bases with no gene match: 4. CDR3 in amino acids: CASSSGQAQAFF. CDR3 nucleotides: TGTGCCAGCAGCTCGGGACAGGCCCAAGCTTTCTTT.

The chain has TRBV30 and TRBJ2-7, with D tentatively TRBD1 (5 bases). The germline V gene encodes CDR1 GTSNPN and CDR2 SVGIG (reference sequence). The ends were cut back, 0 bases at V and 0 bases at J, with 12 bases in the middle. The CDR3 length is 15 residues. The CDR3 region has the DNA TGTGCCTGGAGTGTGGGGCAGCCCAACTCCTACGAGCAGTACTTC. This translates into CAWSVGQPNSYEQYF.

The genes are TRBV9 and TRBJ1-6, with D unresolved. Germline CDR1 and CDR2: SGDLS and YYNGEE. This CDR3 spans 14 amino acids. Trimming shortened V by 1 base and J by 7 bases, and 9 bases separated the two germline ends. The DNA for the CDR3 is TGTGCCAGCAGCGTATCCCAATACAATTCACCCCTCCACTTT. The encoded protein is CASSVSQYNSPLHF.

In DNA, the CDR3 is TGTGCCAGCAGTCCGGGGACACAGCATGGCTACACCTTC. Translating gives CASSPGTQHGYTF. V usage is TRBV6-4 and J usage is TRBJ1-2; possibly TRBD1 for D (6 bases). Germline values: CDR1 MRHNA, CDR2 SNTAGT. Trimming cost V 5 bases and J 6 bases, with 13 bases left between them. CDR3 size: 13 residues.

The V call is TRBV19, the J call TRBJ1-1; tentatively, D is TRBD1 (5 bases). Germline CDR1 LNHDA, CDR2 SQIVND (reference sequence). CDR3 length: 12 amino acids. V lost 5 bases and J lost 4, with 8 bases in between. In DNA form, the CDR3 reads TGTGCCAGTAGTGAGGGGTTCACTGAAGCTTTCTTT. This sequence encodes CASSEGFTEAFF.

The rearrangement uses TRBV5-1 and TRBJ1-1; D possibly corresponds to TRBD1 (5 bases). The CDR3 is 15 amino acids. V shed 0 bases and J shed 4 bases, with 13 bases lying between them. Germline assignment: CDR1 SGHRS and CDR2 YFSETQ. The CDR3, as DNA: TGCGCCAGCAGCTTGGACCTTCTCGGGGGCACTGAAGCTTTCTTT. This encodes CASSLDLLGGTEAFF.

This clone was seen only once. The same CDR3 arises from other DNA sequences in this sample as well. The chain carries TRBV28 and TRBJ1-2; D is unclear. Germline V gene sequence: CDR1 MDHEN, CDR2 SYDVKM. CDR3 length: 11 residues. V was cut by 5 bases and J by 1 base, with 2 bases left in between. CDR3 nucleotides: TGTGCCAGCAGTCTTAACTATGGCTACACCTTC. Translated: CASSLNYGYTF.